This TCR beta chain was found in a study of CD8+ T cells in alopecia areata. Overall study: Tofacitinib was given for 6 to 18 months, then stopped for 6 months.

This clone was observed a handful of times. As the sequencing template, cDNA was produced by extracting RNA and reverse transcribing it. The data were produced by immunoSEQ multiplex PCR, yet TCRdb's version contains in-frame clones alone and is incomplete. The table has 200,000 to 250,000 clones, about 53% seen once; the top ten hold 0.45%. The CDR3 length is 13 residues. Per the germline V gene, CDR1 is SGHTA and CDR2 is FQGTGA. V was clipped by 5 bases and J by 6 bases, with 11 bases between them. The rearrangement uses TRBV7-3 and TRBJ2-4; TRBD1 is a possible D gene (6 bases). This material consisted of CD4+ T cells sorted from blood, taken at week 0. This TCR was sampled from a human donor with alopecia areata. The CDR3 coding sequence is TGTGCCAGCAGCCAAGAGGACAGAAACATTCAGTACTTC. Its translation: CASSQEDRNIQYF. The full variable domain, its missing parts supplied by reference TRBV7-3 and TRBJ2-4, is GAGVSQTPSNKVTEKGKYVELRCDPISGHTALYWYRQSLGQGPEFLIYFQGTGAADDSGLPNDRFFAVRPEGSVSTLKIQRTERGDSAVYLCASSQEDRNIQYFGAGTRLSVL.